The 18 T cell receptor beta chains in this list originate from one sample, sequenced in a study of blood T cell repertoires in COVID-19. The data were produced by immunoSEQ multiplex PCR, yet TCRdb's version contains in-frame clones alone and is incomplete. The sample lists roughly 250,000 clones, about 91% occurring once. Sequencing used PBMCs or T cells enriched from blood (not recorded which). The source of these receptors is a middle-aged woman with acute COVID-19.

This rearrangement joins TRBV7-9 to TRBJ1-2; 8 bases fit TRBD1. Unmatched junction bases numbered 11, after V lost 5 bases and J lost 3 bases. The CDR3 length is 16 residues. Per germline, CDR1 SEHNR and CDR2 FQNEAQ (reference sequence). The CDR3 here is CASSRSRGPYDYGYTF. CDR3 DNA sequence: TGTGCCAGCAGCAGGAGCAGGGGGCCTTACGACTATGGCTACACCTTC.

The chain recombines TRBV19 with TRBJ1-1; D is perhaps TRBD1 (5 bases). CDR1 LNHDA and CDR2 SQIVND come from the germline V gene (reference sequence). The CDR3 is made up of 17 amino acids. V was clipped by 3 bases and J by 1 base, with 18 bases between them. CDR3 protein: CASSMSGGGFRNTEAFF. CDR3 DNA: TGTGCCAGTAGTATGAGCGGTGGGGGGTTTAGGAACACTGAAGCTTTCTTT.

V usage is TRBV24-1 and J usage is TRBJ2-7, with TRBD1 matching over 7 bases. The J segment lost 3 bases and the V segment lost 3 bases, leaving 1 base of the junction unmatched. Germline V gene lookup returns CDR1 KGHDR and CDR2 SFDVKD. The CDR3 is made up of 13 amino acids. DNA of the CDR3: TGTGCCACCAGTGATAGGGACAGCTACGAGCAGTACTTC. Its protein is CATSDRDSYEQYF.

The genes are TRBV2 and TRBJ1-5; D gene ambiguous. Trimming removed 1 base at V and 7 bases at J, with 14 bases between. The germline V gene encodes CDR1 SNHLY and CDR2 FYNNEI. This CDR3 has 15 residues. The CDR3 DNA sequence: TGTGCCAGCAGTGAAGTCGGACTACTTTCCCAGCCCCAGCATTTT. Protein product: CASSEVGLLSQPQHF.

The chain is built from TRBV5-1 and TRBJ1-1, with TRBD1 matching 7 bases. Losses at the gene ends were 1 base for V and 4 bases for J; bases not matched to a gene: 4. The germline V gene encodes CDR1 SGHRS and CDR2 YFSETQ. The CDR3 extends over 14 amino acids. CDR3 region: CASSLIEGATEAFF. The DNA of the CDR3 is TGCGCCAGCAGCTTGATTGAGGGGGCCACTGAAGCTTTCTTT.

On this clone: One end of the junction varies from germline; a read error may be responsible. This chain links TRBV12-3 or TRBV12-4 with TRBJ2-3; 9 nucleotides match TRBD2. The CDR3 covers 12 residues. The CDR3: CASSLFLAGTNF. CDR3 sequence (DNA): TGTGCCAGCAGTTTATTTCTAGCGGGAACGAATTTT.

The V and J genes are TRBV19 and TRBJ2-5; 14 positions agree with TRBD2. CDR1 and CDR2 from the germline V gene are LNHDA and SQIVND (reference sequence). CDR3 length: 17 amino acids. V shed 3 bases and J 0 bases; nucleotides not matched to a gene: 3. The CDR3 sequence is CASSMTSGRGYQETQYF. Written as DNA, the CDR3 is TGTGCCAGTAGTATGACTAGCGGGAGGGGGTACCAAGAGACCCAGTACTTC.

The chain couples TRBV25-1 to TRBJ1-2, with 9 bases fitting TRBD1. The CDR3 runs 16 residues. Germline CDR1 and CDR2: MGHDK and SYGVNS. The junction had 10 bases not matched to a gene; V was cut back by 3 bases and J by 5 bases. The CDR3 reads CASSELGTGLEYGYTF. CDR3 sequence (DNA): TGTGCCAGCAGTGAGCTCGGGACAGGGCTGGAATATGGCTACACCTTC.

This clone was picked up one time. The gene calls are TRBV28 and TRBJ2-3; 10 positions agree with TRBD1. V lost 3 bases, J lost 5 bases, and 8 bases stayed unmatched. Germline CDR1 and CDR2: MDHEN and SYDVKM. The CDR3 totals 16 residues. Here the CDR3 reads CASSFRTGGYGDTQYF. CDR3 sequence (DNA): TGTGCCAGCAGTTTCCGGACAGGGGGGTATGGAGATACGCAGTATTTT. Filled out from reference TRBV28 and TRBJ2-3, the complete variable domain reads DVKVTQSSRYLVKRTGEKVFLECVQDMDHENMFWYRQDPGLGLRLIYFSYDVKMKEKGDIPEGYSVSREKKERFSLILESASTNQTSMYLCASSFRTGGYGDTQYFGPGTRLTVL.

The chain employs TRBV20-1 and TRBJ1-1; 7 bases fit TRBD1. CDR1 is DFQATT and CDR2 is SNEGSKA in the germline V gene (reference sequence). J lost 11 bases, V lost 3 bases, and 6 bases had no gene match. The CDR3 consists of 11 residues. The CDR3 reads CSASGGTDAFF. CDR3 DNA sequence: TGCAGTGCTAGTGGCGGGACAGACGCTTTCTTT.

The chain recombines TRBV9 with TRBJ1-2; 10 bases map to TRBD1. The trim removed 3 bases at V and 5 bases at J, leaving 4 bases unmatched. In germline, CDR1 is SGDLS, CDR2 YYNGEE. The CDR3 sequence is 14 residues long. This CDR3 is CASSAGQGPYGYTF. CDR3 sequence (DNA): TGTGCCAGCAGCGCGGGACAGGGGCCATATGGCTACACCTTC.

DNA for the CDR3: TGTGCCAGCTCACCACAAGCCGGGACAGGGGGTCACGAGCAGTACTTC. This sequence encodes CASSPQAGTGGHEQYF. The J gene is TRBJ2-7, the V gene TRBV18; 11 nucleotides match TRBD1. Per the germline V gene, CDR1 is KGHSH and CDR2 is LQKENI. This CDR3 is built from 16 residues. J gave up 5 bases and V 1 base, and 7 bases lay outside the gene matches.

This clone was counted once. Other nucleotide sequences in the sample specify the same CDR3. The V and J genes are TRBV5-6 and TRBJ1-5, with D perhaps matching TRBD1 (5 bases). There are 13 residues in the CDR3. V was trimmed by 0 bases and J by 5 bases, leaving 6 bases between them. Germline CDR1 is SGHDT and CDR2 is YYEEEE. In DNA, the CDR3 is TGTGCCAGCAGCTTGGGGGGCGATCAGCCCCAGCATTTT. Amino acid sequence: CASSLGGDQPQHF.

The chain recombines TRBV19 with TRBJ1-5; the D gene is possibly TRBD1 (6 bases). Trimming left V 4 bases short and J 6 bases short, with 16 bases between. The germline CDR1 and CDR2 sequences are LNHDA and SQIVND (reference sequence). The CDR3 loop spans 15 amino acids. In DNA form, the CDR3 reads TGTGCCAGTAGTAGTTTCCAGGGGAATAGTCAGCCCCAGCATTTT. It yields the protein CASSSFQGNSQPQHF.

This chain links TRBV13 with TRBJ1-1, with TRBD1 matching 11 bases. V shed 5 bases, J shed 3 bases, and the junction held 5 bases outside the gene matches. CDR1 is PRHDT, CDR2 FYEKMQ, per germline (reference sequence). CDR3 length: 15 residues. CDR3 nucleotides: TGTGCCAGCAGCGCCCCGGGACAGGGGGACACTGAAGCTTTCTTT. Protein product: CASSAPGQGDTEAFF.

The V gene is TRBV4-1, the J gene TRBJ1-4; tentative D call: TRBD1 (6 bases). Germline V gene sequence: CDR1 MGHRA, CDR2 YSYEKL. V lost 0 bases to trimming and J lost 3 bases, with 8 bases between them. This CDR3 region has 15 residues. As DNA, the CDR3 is TGCGCCAGCAGCCAAGAAGGGGGGGCTAATGAAAAACTGTTTTTT. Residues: CASSQEGGANEKLFF.

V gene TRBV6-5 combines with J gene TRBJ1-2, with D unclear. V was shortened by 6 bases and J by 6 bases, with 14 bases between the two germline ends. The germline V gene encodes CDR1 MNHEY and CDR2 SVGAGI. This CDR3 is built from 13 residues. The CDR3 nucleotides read TGTGCCAGCAGAGACGAGGGTAGCCATGGCTACACCTTC. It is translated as CASRDEGSHGYTF.

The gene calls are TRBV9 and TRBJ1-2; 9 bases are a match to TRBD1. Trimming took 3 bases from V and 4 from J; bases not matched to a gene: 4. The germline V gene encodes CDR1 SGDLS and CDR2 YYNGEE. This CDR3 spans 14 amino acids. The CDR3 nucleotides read TGTGCCAGCAGCGACAGGGGGCTTGGCTATGGCTACACCTTC. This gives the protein CASSDRGLGYGYTF.